This T cell receptor (beta chain) was identified during a study of cytotoxic CD8 clonotypes in ibrutinib-treated CLL. Overall study: After a median of around 70 months, some 15 patients stayed remitted and some twelve progressed; responses had been partial in about 24 and complete in 2. Response samples followed a median about twelve months of treatment, range 6 to 36. Points from the study as a whole: Clonality was higher at baseline than in age-matched healthy donors and tracked circulating CD8+ T-cell counts.

Germline V CDR1 and CDR2: SQVTM, ANQGSEA. V lost 4 bases to trimming and J lost 7 bases, with 11 bases between them. The CDR3 is 12 residues long. As concerns this clone: Antigen specificity is unknown.

Target depth was 1 in 200,000 to 1 in 1 million T cells, about 10x per clonotype. TCRdb keeps only in-frame clones here, not all; method: immunoSEQ multiplex PCR. The profile shows over 100,000 clones, about 53% of them singletons. The chain couples TRBV29-1 to TRBJ1-5; D is unresolved. Sequenced material: PBMCs, taken after 24 months of ibrutinib treatment. The sequence derives from a human donor with chronic lymphocytic leukemia. The DNA of the CDR3 is TGCAGCGTTGTTACGTCGGGCCAGCCCCAGCATTTT. It is translated as CSVVTSGQPQHF. The full variable domain, in which reference TRBV29-1 and TRBJ1-5 provide the parts outside the CDR3, is SAVISQKPSRDICQRGTSLTIQCQVDSQVTMMFWYRQQPGQSLTLIATANQGSEATYESGFVIDKFPISRPNLTFSTLTVSNMSPEDSSIYLCSVVTSGQPQHFGDGTRLSIL.